This TCR beta chain was found in a study of shared clonotypes between healthy human individuals. Per germline, CDR1 SEHNR and CDR2 FQNEAQ (reference sequence). This CDR3 contains 13 residues. V lost 6 bases and J lost 3, with 12 bases in between. The study, taken as a whole, reports: Sorted-subset sequencing was shown by rarefaction to be incomplete despite large depth.

The repertoire was sequenced with immunoSEQ multiplex PCR; TCRdb's copy has only in-frame clones and lacks some. The repertoire includes 2 million to 3 million clones, approximately 93% of them detected once, and 0.36% sits in the top ten. With respect to this clone: What it binds is not known.

The sequence was obtained from a man aged 18 to 29 in good health. Some clones in this sample may be carry-over from other donors' samples. The V and J genes are TRBV7-9 and TRBJ2-7; a weak D match, TRBD2 (5 bases). Sequencing was carried out using naive CD4+ T cells from PBMCs. This sample's subset: CD45RA+ positively selected. The CDR3 sequence: CASSPGLVYEQYF. The DNA for the CDR3 is TGTGCCAGCAGTCCCGGACTGGTCTACGAGCAGTACTTC.